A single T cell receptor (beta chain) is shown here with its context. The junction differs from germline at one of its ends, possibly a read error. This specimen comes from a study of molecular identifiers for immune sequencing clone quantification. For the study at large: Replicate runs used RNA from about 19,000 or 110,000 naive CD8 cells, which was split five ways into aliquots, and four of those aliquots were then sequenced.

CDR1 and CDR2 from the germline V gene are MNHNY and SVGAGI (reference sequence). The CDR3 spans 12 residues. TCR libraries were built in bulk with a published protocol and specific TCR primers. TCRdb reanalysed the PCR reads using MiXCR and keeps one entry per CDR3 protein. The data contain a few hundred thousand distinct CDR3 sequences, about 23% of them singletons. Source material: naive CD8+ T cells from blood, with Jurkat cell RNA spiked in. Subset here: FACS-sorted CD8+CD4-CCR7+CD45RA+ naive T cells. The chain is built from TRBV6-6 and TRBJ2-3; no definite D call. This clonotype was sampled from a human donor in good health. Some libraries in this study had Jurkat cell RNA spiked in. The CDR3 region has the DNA TGTGTCAGCTCTCTTCTCACAGATACGCAGTATTTT. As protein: CVSSLLTDTQYF.